A selection of T cell receptor beta chains follows, all from one sample in a study of a mutant IDH1 vaccine in newly diagnosed glioma. Measured with immunoSEQ multiplex PCR; TCRdb has only the in-frame clones, and not every one. The sample gives fewer than 85,000 clones, approximately 86% of which show up once; over 2.5% is in the top ten. This specimen was PBMCs, taken from a glioma patient treated with radiotherapy, temozolomide or both. The receptors stem from a young man with glioma. Each CDR3 is given with its conserved first and last residue. D genes are given only for firm matches.

>TRBJ2-7|TRBV7-9|TRBD1
TGTGCCAGCAGCCCCAGGGGGGAGCAGTACTTC
CASSPRGEQYF
>TRBJ1-1|TRBV19|-
TGTGCCAGCAGAAGCGTGTGGACTGAAGCTTTCTTT
CASRSVWTEAFF
>TRBJ2-6|TRBV7-2|-
TGTGCCAGCAGCTTACGGCTGGGGGGTGGTGGGGCCAACGTCCTGACTTTC
CASSLRLGGGGANVLTF
>TRBJ2-1|TRBV2|TRBD2
TGTGCCAGCAGTGAACTAGCGGGGCACAATGAGCAGTTCTTC
CASSELAGHNEQFF
>TRBJ2-7|TRBV18|-
TGTGCCAGCTCACCGCATCCTATAGTCTACGAGCAGTACTTC
CASSPHPIVYEQYF
>TRBJ1-6|TRBV7-2|-
TGTGCCAGCCTTCAGCCAGAAAATTCACCCCTCCACTTT
CASLQPENSPLHF
>TRBJ2-2|TRBV7-6|-
TGTGCCAGCAGCATCCCGGGCGTATCAAGGTTTGCCGGGGAGCTGTTTTTT
CASSIPGVSRFAGELFF
>TRBJ1-2|TRBV6-5|-
TGTGCCAGCAGTTCTGGGGCGGGTGGAGACTATGGCTACACCTTC
CASSSGAGGDYGYTF
>TRBJ2-7|TRBV9|-
TGTGCCAGCAGCGCAACCGGGACGCCCACCTACGAGCAGTACTTC
CASSATGTPTYEQYF
>TRBJ1-2|TRBV7-9|-
TGTGCCAGCAGCTTAAGAGGGGCCGAATTCCCTAACTATGGCTACACCTTC
CASSLRGAEFPNYGYTF
>TRBJ2-3|TRBV9|-
TGTGCCAGCAGCGTAGAATCCGGGGCCCCCAGCACAGATACGCAGTATTTT
CASSVESGAPSTDTQYF
>TRBJ2-7|TRBV6-1|TRBD1
TGTGCCAGCAGGGACAGGCCCCCCTACGAGCAGTACTTC
CASRDRPPYEQYF
>TRBJ1-2|TRBV4-1|TRBD1
TGCGCCAGCAGCCAAGACAGGGGGGACTATGGCTACACCTTC
CASSQDRGDYGYTF
>TRBJ2-7|TRBV6-5|-
TGTGCCAGCAGTTACCCGGGACAACACGAGCAGTACTTC
CASSYPGQHEQYF
>TRBJ2-7|TRBV7-9|-
TGTGCCAGCAGCCTTGGCCAGCACGAGCAGTACTTC
CASSLGQHEQYF
>TRBJ2-2|TRBV7-9|-
TGTGCCAGCAGCTTAAGGGCCCGCGCGAACACCGGGGAGCTGTTTTTT
CASSLRARANTGELFF